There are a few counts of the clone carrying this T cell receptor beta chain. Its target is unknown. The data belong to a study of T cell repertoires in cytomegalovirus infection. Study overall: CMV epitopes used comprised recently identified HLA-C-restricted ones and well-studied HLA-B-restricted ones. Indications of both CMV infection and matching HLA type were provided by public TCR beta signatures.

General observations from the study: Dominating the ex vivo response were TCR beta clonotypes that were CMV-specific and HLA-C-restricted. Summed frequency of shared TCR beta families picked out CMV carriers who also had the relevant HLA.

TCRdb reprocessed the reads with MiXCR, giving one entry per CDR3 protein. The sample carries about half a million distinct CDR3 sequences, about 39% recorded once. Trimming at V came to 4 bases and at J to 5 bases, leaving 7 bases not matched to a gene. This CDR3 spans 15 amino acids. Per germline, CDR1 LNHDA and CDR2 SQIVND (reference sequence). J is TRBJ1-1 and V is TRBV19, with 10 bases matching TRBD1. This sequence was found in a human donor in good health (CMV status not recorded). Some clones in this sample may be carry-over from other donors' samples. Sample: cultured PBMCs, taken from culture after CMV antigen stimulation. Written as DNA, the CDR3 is TGTGCCAGTAGTACCGCGGGACAGGGGACGACTGAAGCTTTCTTT. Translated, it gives CASSTAGQGTTEAFF.